These 26 T cell receptor beta chains originate from one sample sequenced in a study of cytomegalovirus exposure and HLA in healthy donors. Amplification used 60 Vbeta primers and 13 Jbeta primers. Clones were read by immunoSEQ multiplex PCR, and TCRdb kept only the in-frame ones, dropping some. There are 200,000 to 250,000 clones in the sample; around 85% occur only once, and about 1.2% lies in the top ten. Input material: PBMCs. These receptors were collected from a human donor in good health.

This clone is a singleton in its sample. The chain combines TRBV6-1 with TRBJ1-1; D remains unclear. Germline V gene data show CDR1 as MNHNS and CDR2 as SASEGT. Deletions cut 4 bases from V and 6 bases from J, with 15 bases between. This CDR3 comprises 14 residues. DNA of the CDR3: TGTGCCAGCAGTGGGGGAGGGATTGTGGCTGAAGCTTTCTTT. Translated, it gives CASSGGGIVAEAFF.

The chain uses TRBV7-9 and TRBJ2-1; D gene ambiguous. The CDR3 spans 14 residues. Germline assignment: CDR1 SEHNR and CDR2 FQNEAQ (reference sequence). Trimming removed 7 bases from V and 0 bases from J, with 10 bases in between. The CDR3 spells CASITDSSYNEQFF. The CDR3 DNA sequence: TGTGCCAGCATCACCGATAGCTCCTACAATGAGCAGTTCTTC.

This clone showed up just once. This chain connects TRBV7-9 to TRBJ2-5, with D possibly TRBD1 on 5 matching bases. Per the germline V gene, CDR1 is SEHNR and CDR2 is FQNEAQ (reference sequence). Between the trimmed V and J ends, which lost 5 bases and 1 base, there was a span of 11 bases. The CDR3 consists of 14 residues. The CDR3 DNA reads TGTGCCAGCAGCCCCCCGACAGTCCAAGAGACCCAGTACTTC. It yields the protein CASSPPTVQETQYF. The whole variable domain, remainder taken from reference TRBV7-9 and TRBJ2-5, is DTGVSQNPRHKITKRGQNVTFRCDPISEHNRLYWYRQTLGQGPEFLTYFQNEAQLEKSRLLSDRFSAERPKGSFSTLEIQRTEQGDSAMYLCASSPPTVQETQYFGPGTRLLVL.

The chain couples TRBV5-4 to TRBJ2-7; 7 bases match TRBD1. The CDR3 length is 16 residues. The V gene end was trimmed by 2 bases and the J gene end by 0 bases; junction bases not matched to a gene: 8. Germline CDR1 SGHNT, CDR2 YYREEE (reference sequence). The chain's CDR3 is CASSLDSTGSSYEQYF. Here the CDR3 DNA reads TGTGCCAGCAGCTTAGATTCGACAGGGAGCTCCTACGAGCAGTACTTC.

The chain couples TRBV27 to TRBJ1-4, with TRBD1 as a possible D gene (6 bases). Germline loops: CDR1 MNHEY, CDR2 SMNVEV (reference sequence). V dropped 9 bases and J dropped 6 bases, with 17 bases sitting between them. This CDR3 region has 14 residues. The CDR3 nucleotides read TGTGCCAGTACACTTATAGGGGGGGATGAAAAACTGTTTTTT. The encoded protein is CASTLIGGDEKLFF.

This clone has just one count. This CDR3 is also generated by other DNA sequences in the sample. The CDR3 spells CASSLGTGNYGYTF. CDR3 in DNA: TGTGCCAGCAGCTTAGGGACAGGGAACTATGGCTACACCTTC. The chain uses TRBV7-9 and TRBJ1-2; 8 nucleotides line up with TRBD1. CDR3 length equals 14 residues. Losses at the gene ends were 1 base for V and 2 bases for J; bases not matched to a gene: 0. Germline loops: CDR1 SEHNR, CDR2 FQNEAQ (reference sequence).

This rearrangement joins TRBV7-8 to TRBJ1-2, with D perhaps matching TRBD1 (5 bases). The length of the CDR3 is 15 residues. Looked up from germline, CDR1 is SGHVS and CDR2 is FQNEAQ. Trimming pared 3 bases from V and 1 base from J, leaving 12 bases between. CDR3 region: CASSLSGGLNYGYTF. The CDR3 nucleotides are TGTGCCAGCAGCTTGAGCGGGGGACTTAACTATGGCTACACCTTC.

The CDR3 region is CAISESGQIYGYTF. The CDR3, as DNA: TGTGCCATCAGTGAGTCGGGACAGATCTATGGCTACACCTTC. The chain employs TRBV10-3 and TRBJ1-2; TRBD1 matches 7 bases. This CDR3 contains 14 residues. Germline V gene lookup returns CDR1 ENHRY and CDR2 SYGVKD. V was pared by 0 bases and J by 4 bases, with 2 bases of the junction left unmatched.

The J gene is TRBJ2-7, the V gene TRBV27, with 8 bases aligning to TRBD1. The CDR3 has 15 amino acids. Germline V gene lookup returns CDR1 MNHEY and CDR2 SMNVEV (reference sequence). Trimming at V came to 6 bases and at J to 2 bases, leaving 9 bases not matched to a gene. CDR3 amino acids: CASSGQGLGAYEQYF. The CDR3 nucleotides are TGTGCCAGCAGCGGACAGGGATTAGGGGCCTACGAGCAGTACTTC.

The genes are TRBV28 and TRBJ1-4; D may be TRBD1 (5 bases). This CDR3 region has 11 residues. Germline V CDR1 and CDR2: MDHEN, SYDVKM. V dropped 7 bases and J dropped 7 bases, with 7 bases sitting between them. The CDR3 loop reads CASTGGEKLFF. CDR3 coding DNA: TGTGCCAGCACCGGGGGTGAAAAACTGTTTTTT.

The J gene is TRBJ2-7, the V gene TRBV5-8; D possibly corresponds to TRBD2 (5 bases). The CDR3 contains 12 residues. CDR1 and CDR2 (germline): SGHTS, YDEGEE. V was pared by 1 base and J by 6 bases, with 8 bases between. The CDR3 region is CASSLPGFEQYF. For the CDR3, the DNA is TGTGCCAGCAGCTTGCCGGGATTCGAGCAGTACTTC.

The rearrangement uses TRBV14 and TRBJ2-7, with TRBD2 identical over 8 bases. The CDR3 covers 15 residues. Looked up from germline, CDR1 is SGHDN and CDR2 is FVKESK. V gave up 4 bases and J gave up 2 bases; unmatched junction bases: 7. This CDR3 reads CASSPLGLATYEQYF. In DNA form, the CDR3 reads TGTGCCAGCAGCCCGCTAGGACTAGCCACCTACGAGCAGTACTTC.

This chain connects TRBV5-4 to TRBJ2-7, with D perhaps TRBD1 (6 bases). This CDR3 comprises 14 residues. Germline assignment: CDR1 SGHNT and CDR2 YYREEE (reference sequence). Between the trimmed V and J ends, which lost 4 bases and 2 bases, there was a span of 13 bases. Here the CDR3 reads CASSPEGVAYEQYF. CDR3 DNA sequence: TGTGCCAGCAGCCCTGAGGGGGTGGCCTACGAGCAGTACTTC.

The V call is TRBV4-3, the J call TRBJ2-3; tentatively, D is TRBD1 (6 bases). This CDR3 spans 15 amino acids. CDR1 and CDR2 from the germline V gene are LGHNA and YSLEER. The V end was cut by 4 bases, the J end by 3 bases, with 14 bases between. The CDR3 reads CASSPTVGATDTQYF. The CDR3 bases are TGCGCCAGCAGCCCTACGGTGGGGGCAACAGATACGCAGTATTTT.

V is TRBV28 and J is TRBJ2-2, with D possibly TRBD1 on 5 matching bases. CDR1 MDHEN and CDR2 SYDVKM come from the germline V gene. V gave up 7 bases and J gave up 1 base, with 13 bases separating them. The CDR3 is 15 residues long. As DNA, the CDR3 is TGTGCCAGCACCCACAGGATTATGAACACCGGGGAGCTGTTTTTT. It encodes CASTHRIMNTGELFF.

The V and J genes are TRBV12-5 and TRBJ2-1, with 9 bases that match TRBD1. V was clipped by 7 bases and J by 7 bases; unmatched bases: 8. The length of the CDR3 is 14 residues. From germline, CDR1 is LGHNT and CDR2 FRNRAP. For the CDR3, the DNA is TGTGCTAGTGTTACAGGGGGCCCGCGTAATGAGCAGTTCTTC. It yields the protein CASVTGGPRNEQFF.

The genes are TRBV4-1 and TRBJ2-3; 9 positions match TRBD2. The CDR3 covers 18 residues. The germline CDR1 and CDR2 sequences are MGHRA and YSYEKL. Germline trimming cut 0 bases from V and 0 bases from J; bases unmatched to any gene: 7. DNA for the CDR3: TGCGCCAGCAGCCAAGAGAGGCTAGCGGGGTCTAGCACAGATACGCAGTATTTT. This gives the protein CASSQERLAGSSTDTQYF.

CDR3 in DNA: TGCAGCTCCAAGGCCCTGGTAGGGGGCCGTTTTGGCTACACCTTC. Amino acid sequence: CSSKALVGGRFGYTF. The genes are TRBV29-1 and TRBJ1-2; 7 bases map to TRBD1. Trimming at V came to 8 bases and at J to 7 bases, leaving 19 bases not matched to a gene. Germline values: CDR1 SQVTM, CDR2 ANQGSEA. This CDR3 is built from 15 residues.

This chain connects TRBV9 to TRBJ1-2; D gene ambiguous. The CDR3 covers 14 residues. Trimming took off 0 bases at V and 4 bases at J, with 10 bases between the two ends. Germline CDR1 SGDLS, CDR2 YYNGEE. Written as DNA, the CDR3 is TGTGCCAGCAGCGTAGACGTCTACAGCTATGGCTACACCTTC. Translation: CASSVDVYSYGYTF.

This chain connects TRBV7-9 to TRBJ1-1, with 9 bases that match TRBD1. J gave up 3 bases and V 4 bases, and 3 bases lay outside the gene matches. The CDR3 has 14 amino acids. CDR1 and CDR2 from the germline V gene are SEHNR and FQNEAQ (reference sequence). CDR3 bases: TGTGCCAGCAGCTCGGACAGGGGCTACACTGAAGCTTTCTTT. Its translation: CASSSDRGYTEAFF. The full variable domain, with the rest looked up from reference TRBV7-9 and TRBJ1-1, is DTGVSQNPRHKITKRGQNVTFRCDPISEHNRLYWYRQTLGQGPEFLTYFQNEAQLEKSRLLSDRFSAERPKGSFSTLEIQRTEQGDSAMYLCASSSDRGYTEAFFGQGTRLTVV.

This chain joins TRBV6-5 and TRBJ2-5, with a tentative D call TRBD1 (5 bases). Trimming took off 0 bases at V and 5 bases at J, with 13 bases between the two ends. The CDR3 contains 15 residues. In germline, CDR1 is MNHEY, CDR2 SVGAGI. The CDR3 nucleotides are TGTGCCAGCAGTTACTCGGGCAGGGAAACGGAGACCCAGTACTTC. This translates into CASSYSGRETETQYF.

The CDR3 is CASSLAGTPDEELFF. As DNA, the CDR3 is TGTGCCAGCAGCTTAGCCGGGACACCAGACGAGGAGCTGTTTTTT. V gene TRBV11-3 combines with J gene TRBJ2-2; the D gene is possibly TRBD1 (6 bases). Trimming shortened V by 1 base and J by 10 bases, and 16 bases separated the two germline ends. The CDR3 runs 15 residues. Germline values: CDR1 SGHNT, CDR2 YENEEA.

The chain couples TRBV27 to TRBJ2-5, with 11 bases aligning to TRBD2. The CDR3 spans 17 residues. Germline CDR1 MNHEY, CDR2 SMNVEV (reference sequence). Losses at the gene ends were 5 bases for V and 7 bases for J; bases not matched to a gene: 15. CDR3 amino acids: CASSLLWASGRFGTQYF. CDR3 bases: TGTGCCAGCAGTCTGCTCTGGGCTAGCGGGAGGTTTGGGACCCAGTACTTC.

In its sample, this clone was seen once. CDR3 sequence: CASSSGGEETQYF. In nucleotides, the CDR3 is TGTGCCAGCTCCTCCGGGGGGGAAGAGACCCAGTACTTC. The V and J genes are TRBV18 and TRBJ2-5; TRBD2 matches at 8 bases. J was trimmed by 3 bases and V by 6 bases; bases with no gene match: 3. CDR1 KGHSH and CDR2 LQKENI come from the germline V gene. CDR3 length: 13 residues.

The chain carries TRBV10-3 and TRBJ1-1; 8 bases match TRBD1. Germline lookup yields CDR1 ENHRY and CDR2 SYGVKD. The CDR3 contains 13 residues. V gave up 5 bases and J gave up 6 bases; unmatched junction bases: 5. CDR3 sequence reads: CAISPTGDAEAFF. The CDR3, as DNA: TGTGCCATCAGTCCGACAGGGGACGCTGAAGCTTTCTTT.

This clone came up a few times. This chain links TRBV5-1 with TRBJ2-5; TRBD1 aligns across 8 bases. The CDR3 consists of 14 residues. Germline CDR1 SGHRS, CDR2 YFSETQ. V gave up 0 bases and J gave up 5 bases; unmatched junction bases: 3. The CDR3 is CASSLGTGLETQYF. CDR3 DNA: TGCGCCAGCAGCTTGGGGACAGGGCTGGAGACCCAGTACTTC. The full variable domain, completed using reference TRBV5-1 and TRBJ2-5, is KAGVTQTPRYLIKTRGQQVTLSCSPISGHRSVSWYQQTPGQGLQFLFEYFSETQRNKGNFPGRFSGRQFSNSRSEMNVSTLELGDSALYLCASSLGTGLETQYFGPGTRLLVL.